This TCR beta chain was sequenced in a study of cytomegalovirus exposure and HLA in healthy donors. Primers for the PCR totalled 60 Vbeta and 13 Jbeta. Sequencing used immunoSEQ multiplex PCR; TCRdb keeps in-frame clones, though not all of them. This table holds approximately 110,000 clones, over 75% found once. The germline CDR1 and CDR2 sequences are SGHRS and YFSETQ. The CDR3 runs 15 residues. The trim removed 0 bases at V and 4 bases at J, leaving 6 bases unmatched. The sequencing sample was made of PBMCs. This chain joins TRBV5-1 and TRBJ1-1; the match to TRBD1 covers 7 bases. The receptor was isolated from a human donor in good health. CDR3 DNA: TGCGCCAGCAGCTTGGGTAGGGGGCAGACCACTGAAGCTTTCTTT. It is translated as CASSLGRGQTTEAFF.